The subject of this entry is one TCR beta chain. The sample comes from a study of T cell clonotyping in hematopoietic cell transplantation. V was shortened by 3 bases and J by 3 bases, with 9 bases between the two germline ends. The CDR3 runs to 13 residues. Looked up from germline, CDR1 is MGHRA and CDR2 is YSYEKL. Using immunoSEQ multiplex PCR, the repertoire was profiled, and TCRdb retains in-frame clones only, with some absent. The table records several thousand clones, approximately 94% of them present only once. The chain combines TRBV4-1 with TRBJ2-7; D is possibly TRBD1 (6 bases). Sample: peripheral blood mononuclear cells, taken 30 days after allogeneic stem cell transplant. This TCR came from a male patient in his sixties or seventies who had an allogeneic stem cell transplant from an unrelated donor, so T cells may come from the graft donor. Some clones in this sample may be carry-over from other donors' samples. The CDR3 DNA reads TGCGCCAGCAGCCAGGGACACCGCTACGAGCAGTACTTC. It is translated as CASSQGHRYEQYF.